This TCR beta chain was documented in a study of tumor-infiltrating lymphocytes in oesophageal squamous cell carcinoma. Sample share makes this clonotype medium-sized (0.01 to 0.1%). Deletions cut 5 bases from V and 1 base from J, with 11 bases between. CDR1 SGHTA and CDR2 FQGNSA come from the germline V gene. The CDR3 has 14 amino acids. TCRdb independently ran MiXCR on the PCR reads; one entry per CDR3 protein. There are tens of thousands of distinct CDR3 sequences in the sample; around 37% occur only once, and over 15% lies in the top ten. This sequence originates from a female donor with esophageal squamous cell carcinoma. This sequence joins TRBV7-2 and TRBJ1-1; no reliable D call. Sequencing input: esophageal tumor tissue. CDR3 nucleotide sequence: TGTGCCAGCAGCCTTATGCATAAGAACACTGAAGCTTTCTTT. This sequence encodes CASSLMHKNTEAFF. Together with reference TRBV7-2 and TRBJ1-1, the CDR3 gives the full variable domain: GAGVSQSPSNKVTEKGKDVELRCDPISGHTALYWYRQSLGQGLEFLIYFQGNSAPDKSGLPSDRFSAERTGGSVSTLTIQRTQQEDSAVYLCASSLMHKNTEAFFGQGTRLTVV.